This TCR beta chain was identified during a study of cytomegalovirus exposure and HLA in healthy donors. As for this clone: Its antigen is unidentified.

Trimming removed 5 bases from V and 6 bases from J; junction bases left unmatched: 4. CDR3 size: 14 residues. Germline V gene lookup returns CDR1 SEHNR and CDR2 FQNEAQ (reference sequence). The PCR was carried out with 60 Vbeta primers and 13 Jbeta primers. Sequenced by immunoSEQ multiplex PCR; TCRdb stores in-frame clones only, minus some. Of 110,000 or so clones in the sample, roughly 82% were seen once. Broader study findings: Among the sequence variants, a highly shared cluster was likely an artifact of sequencing.

The rearrangement uses TRBV7-9 and TRBJ2-5; 12 positions agree with TRBD2. Sequencing was done on a sample of PBMCs. The receptor's source is a middle-aged man in good health and CMV-seropositive. CDR3 coding DNA: TGTGCCAGCAGCGCTAGCGGGGGGGCGAAGACCCAGTACTTC. Protein product: CASSASGGAKTQYF.